This T cell receptor beta chain was profiled in a study of control samples from healthy donors and cancer patients. Germline V gene data show CDR1 as MDHEN and CDR2 as SYDVKM. The CDR3 is 15 amino acids. Trimming stripped 6 bases from V and 3 bases from J, with 17 bases between. The table came from immunoSEQ multiplex PCR; TCRdb's copy has only in-frame clones and leaves some out. The top ten hold 3.5% to 4% of the sample, which has 100,000 to 120,000 clones, roughly 90% seen once. Sequenced input: PBMCs. The chain recombines TRBV28 with TRBJ1-1; weak D call: TRBD1 (6 bases). The source is a woman aged 55-75 years with lung cancer. CDR3 nucleotides: TGTGCCAGCAGGGAACCGACAGGTTGGGACACTGAAGCTTTCTTT. This gives the protein CASREPTGWDTEAFF.